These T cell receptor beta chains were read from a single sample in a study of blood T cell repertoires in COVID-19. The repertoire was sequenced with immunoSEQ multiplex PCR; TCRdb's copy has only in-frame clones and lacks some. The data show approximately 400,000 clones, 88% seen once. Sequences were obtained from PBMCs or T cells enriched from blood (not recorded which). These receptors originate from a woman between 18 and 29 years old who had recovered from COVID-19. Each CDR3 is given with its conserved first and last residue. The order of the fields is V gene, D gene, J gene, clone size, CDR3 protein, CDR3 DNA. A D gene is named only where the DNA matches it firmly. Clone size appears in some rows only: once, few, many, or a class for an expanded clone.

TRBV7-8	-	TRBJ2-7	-	CASSFTYEQYF	TGTGCCAGCAGCTTCACCTACGAGCAGTACTTC
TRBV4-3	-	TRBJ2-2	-	CASSQDLGALTGELFF	TGCGCCAGCAGCCAAGATCTTGGAGCCCTCACCGGGGAGCTGTTTTTT
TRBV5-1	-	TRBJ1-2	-	CASSLDTYGYTF	TGCGCCAGCAGCTTGGACACCTATGGCTACACCTTC
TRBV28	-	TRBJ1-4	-	CASSSPRVSNEKLFF	TGTGCCAGCAGTTCGCCACGGGTTTCTAATGAAAAACTGTTTTTT
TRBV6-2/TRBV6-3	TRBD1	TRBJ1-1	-	CASSDNRGPAAFF	TGTGCCAGCAGTGATAACAGGGGGCCCGCAGCTTTCTTT
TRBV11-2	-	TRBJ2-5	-	CASSLGDKQGRETQYF	TGTGCCAGCAGCTTAGGGGATAAACAGGGCCGTGAGACCCAGTACTTC
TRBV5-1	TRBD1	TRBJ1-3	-	CASSLEGARGNTIYF	TGCGCCAGCAGCTTAGAGGGGGCGCGTGGAAACACCATATATTTT
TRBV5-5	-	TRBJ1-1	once	CASSFFGGLANTEAFF	TGTGCCAGCAGCTTTTTCGGGGGGCTTGCGAACACTGAAGCTTTCTTT
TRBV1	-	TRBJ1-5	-	CTSQGQGRKPQHF	TGCACCAGCCAGGGACAGGGGAGAAAGCCCCAGCATTTT
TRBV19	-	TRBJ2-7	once	CASSMGRGRPEQYF	TGTGCCAGTAGTATGGGGCGAGGAAGACCCGAGCAGTACTTC
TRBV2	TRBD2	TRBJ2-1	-	CASTRLAGGRSYNEQFF	TGTGCCAGCACCCGGCTAGCGGGGGGCCGTAGCTACAATGAGCAGTTCTTC
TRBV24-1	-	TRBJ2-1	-	CATSQYNEQFF	TGTGCCACCAGCCAATACAATGAGCAGTTCTTC
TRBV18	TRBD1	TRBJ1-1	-	CASSPGTGRTEPFF	TGTGCCAGCTCACCTGGGACAGGGAGGACGGAGCCTTTCTTT
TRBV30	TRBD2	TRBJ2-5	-	CAWRLAGMETQYF	TGTGCCTGGAGGCTAGCGGGGATGGAGACCCAGTACTTC
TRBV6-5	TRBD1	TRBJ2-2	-	CASRGQGRMFF	TGTGCCAGCAGGGGACAGGGGAGGATGTTTTTT
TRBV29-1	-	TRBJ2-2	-	CSAPDSNTGELFF	TGCAGCGCCCCGGACAGTAACACCGGGGAGCTGTTTTTT
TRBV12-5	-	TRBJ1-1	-	CASGSGANTEAFF	TGTGCTAGTGGTTCAGGGGCGAACACTGAAGCTTTCTTT
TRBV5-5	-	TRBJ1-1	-	CASSFIGDTEAFF	TGTGCCAGCAGCTTCATAGGGGACACTGAAGCTTTCTTT
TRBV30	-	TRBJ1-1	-	CAWSAGDYTEAFF	TGTGCCTGGAGTGCAGGGGATTACACTGAAGCTTTCTTT
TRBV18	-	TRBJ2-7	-	CASSPFKTYEQYF	TGTGCCAGCTCACCATTTAAAACCTACGAGCAGTACTTC
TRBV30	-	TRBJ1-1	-	CAWSMKTGVDTEAFF	TGTGCCTGGAGTATGAAGACGGGGGTTGATACTGAAGCTTTCTTT
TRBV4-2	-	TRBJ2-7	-	CASSQDKTIYEQYF	TGTGCCAGCAGCCAAGATAAGACTATCTACGAGCAGTACTTC
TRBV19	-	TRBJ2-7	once	CASIDQGYEQYF	TGTGCCAGTATCGATCAGGGGTACGAGCAGTACTTC
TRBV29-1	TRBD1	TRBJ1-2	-	CSVTQGQGYGYTF	TGCAGCGTGACACAGGGGCAAGGCTATGGCTACACCTTC
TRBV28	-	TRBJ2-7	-	CASSLTVRYEQYF	TGTGCCAGCAGTTTGACCGTGCGGTACGAGCAGTACTTC
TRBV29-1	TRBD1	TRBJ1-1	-	CSVYPTGGVNTEAFF	TGCAGCGTCTATCCGACAGGGGGGGTGAACACTGAAGCTTTCTTT
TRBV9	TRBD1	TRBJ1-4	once	CASTSGTGNEKLFF	TGTGCCAGCACATCCGGGACAGGGAATGAAAAACTGTTTTTT
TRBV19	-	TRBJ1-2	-	CASSISYSPNVNYGYTF	TGTGCCAGTAGTATCTCCTACAGCCCCAACGTGAACTATGGCTACACCTTC
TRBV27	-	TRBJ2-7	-	CASSLSRPTGLNEQYF	TGTGCCAGCAGTTTATCCCGACCAACAGGGTTGAACGAGCAGTACTTC
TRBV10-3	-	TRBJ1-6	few	CAISHSGGALAPLHF	TGTGCCATCAGTCACTCCGGGGGGGCCTTAGCTCCCCTCCACTTT
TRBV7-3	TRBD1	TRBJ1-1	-	CASSPYDRVKGNTEAFF	TGTGCCAGCAGCCCATACGACAGGGTCAAAGGGAACACTGAAGCTTTCTTT
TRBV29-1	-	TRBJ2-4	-	CSVETLAKNIQYF	TGCAGCGTTGAAACTTTAGCCAAAAACATTCAGTACTTC